What follows describes a single TCR beta chain. This entry comes from a study of blood T cell repertoires in COVID-19. About the study: Samples representing acute and convalescent COVID-19 were sourced from the United States, Italy and Spain. PBMCs, B-cell-depleted T cells, or T cells provided the cDNA or gDNA that made up the material.

As originally analysed: Amplification with reference gene primers provided the estimates of nucleated cell counts. Clones were sequenced by immunoSEQ multiplex PCR, and TCRdb holds only the in-frame ones, with some missing. Clone size and the V and J calls come from that table; the DNA yielded D and trimming. The profile shows 180,000 or so clones, about 88% of them singletons. The sequenced sample was peripheral blood. This receptor was taken from a woman in her twenties or thirties with active or convalescent COVID-19.

The CDR3 loop is CASRFGANTGELFF. The CDR3 DNA follows: TGTGCCAGTAGATTCGGAGCGAACACCGGGGAGCTGTTTTTT. The J gene is TRBJ2-2, the V gene TRBV19; D uncertain. Trimming left V 6 bases short and J 0 bases short, with 8 bases between. Germline CDR1 is LNHDA and CDR2 is SQIVND (reference sequence). The length of the CDR3 is 14 residues.